This paragraph reports one T cell receptor beta chain. The CDR3 extends over 15 amino acids. CDR1 and CDR2 from the germline V gene are LNHDA and SQIVND (reference sequence). Trimming at V came to 5 bases and at J to 7 bases, leaving 3 bases not matched to a gene. This sample was taken from a study of radiotherapy plus CTLA-4 blockade in lung cancer. TCRdb's copy holds only in-frame clones and misses some; the assay was immunoSEQ multiplex PCR. Of about 29,000 clones in the sample, 80% to 90% are singletons; the top ten hold 20% to 25%. The clonotype was recovered from a human donor with non-small cell lung cancer that progressed on radiotherapy plus ipilimumab. The sample was peripheral blood, taken from a patient treated with radiotherapy plus ipilimumab. The rearrangement uses TRBV19 and TRBJ1-6, with TRBD1 matching over 12 bases. The chain's CDR3 is CASSGGTGGNSPLHF. The CDR3 nucleotides are TGTGCCAGTAGTGGCGGGACAGGGGGCAATTCACCCCTCCACTTT.